What follows are 26 T cell receptor beta chains derived from one specimen sequenced in a study of cytomegalovirus exposure and HLA in healthy donors. The PCR contained 60 Vbeta and 13 Jbeta primers. Profiling relied on immunoSEQ multiplex PCR, and the TCRdb table lists in-frame clones only, not all of them. Altogether some 120,000 clones are present, around 75% being singletons, with the ten largest covering about 1.6%. The sequencing sample was made of PBMCs. These receptor sequences come from a woman between 18 and 29 years old in good health and CMV-seronegative.

The CDR3 bases are TGTGCCAGCAGCGCCCGGACAGGGAATGAAAAACTGTTTTTT. Amino acids: CASSARTGNEKLFF. This chain uses TRBV2 with TRBJ1-4; 8 bases match TRBD1. The CDR3 is 14 residues long. In germline, CDR1 is SNHLY, CDR2 FYNNEI. Trimming took 6 bases from V and 5 from J; bases not matched to a gene: 5. The full variable domain, in which reference TRBV2 and TRBJ1-4 provide the parts outside the CDR3, is EPEVTQTPSHQVTQMGQEVILRCVPISNHLYFYWYRQILGQKVEFLVSFYNNEISEKSEIFDDQFSVERPDGSNFTLKIRSTKLEDSAMYFCASSARTGNEKLFFGSGTQLSVL.

The V call is TRBV5-1, the J call TRBJ1-1; TRBD1 matches at 7 bases. V dropped 0 bases and J dropped 5; count of bases not matched to a gene: 7. The germline V gene encodes CDR1 SGHRS and CDR2 YFSETQ. The CDR3 length is 15 residues. CDR3: CASSLGASQGTEAFF. As DNA, the CDR3 is TGCGCCAGCAGCTTGGGCGCGTCACAGGGGACTGAAGCTTTCTTT.

This chain joins TRBV28 and TRBJ2-1, with a weak D call TRBD1 (6 bases). The CDR3 extends over 14 amino acids. Between the trimmed V and J ends, which lost 4 bases and 1 base, there was a span of 8 bases. Germline V CDR1 and CDR2: MDHEN, SYDVKM. The CDR3: CASSWTESYNEQFF. CDR3 sequence (DNA): TGTGCCAGCAGTTGGACAGAATCCTACAATGAGCAGTTCTTC.

The CDR3 coding sequence is TGTGCCAGCAGCTTAGGCAGGGGGACAGATACGCAGTATTTT. Its translation: CASSLGRGTDTQYF. V is TRBV13 and J is TRBJ2-3; 7 nucleotides align to TRBD1. The germline gives CDR1 PRHDT, CDR2 FYEKMQ (reference sequence). CDR3 size: 14 residues. Germline trimming cut 0 bases from V and 3 bases from J; bases unmatched to any gene: 0.

This clone was seen once. The chain links TRBV5-1 to TRBJ2-7; 9 bases line up with TRBD1. With 4 bases clipped from V and 4 bases from J, the junction kept 9 bases outside the gene matches. Germline values: CDR1 SGHRS, CDR2 YFSETQ. CDR3 length equals 15 residues. The CDR3: CASSLPGQGDYEQYF. In DNA form, the CDR3 reads TGCGCCAGCAGCCTTCCGGGACAGGGCGATTACGAGCAGTACTTC.

The chain uses TRBV7-9 and TRBJ1-4; D is perhaps TRBD1 (5 bases). From germline, CDR1 is SEHNR and CDR2 FQNEAQ (reference sequence). The CDR3 runs to 15 residues. The V gene lost 5 bases and the J gene lost 7 bases, with 17 bases spanning the gap. The CDR3 region is CASSIRAVGIEKLFF. The CDR3 nucleotides are TGTGCCAGCAGCATCAGGGCAGTCGGTATTGAAAAACTGTTTTTT.

CDR3 nucleotides: TGTGCTAGTGGTTCCGACGGGTCATCCTATGGCTACACCTTC. Translating gives CASGSDGSSYGYTF. This sequence joins TRBV12-5 and TRBJ1-2, with unresolved D. V dropped 4 bases and J dropped 4 bases, with 13 bases sitting between them. The CDR3 consists of 14 residues. CDR1 LGHNT and CDR2 FRNRAP come from the germline V gene.

V usage is TRBV28 and J usage is TRBJ2-7; the match to TRBD2 covers 14 bases. Germline CDR1 and CDR2: MDHEN and SYDVKM. Trimming at V came to 3 bases and at J to 0 bases, leaving 4 bases not matched to a gene. This CDR3 comprises 17 residues. The CDR3 nucleotides are TGTGCCAGCAGTTTGGGACTAGCGGGGGTCCTCTCCTACGAGCAGTACTTC. Amino acid sequence: CASSLGLAGVLSYEQYF. Using reference TRBV28 and TRBJ2-7 for the parts outside the CDR3, the full variable domain is DVKVTQSSRYLVKRTGEKVFLECVQDMDHENMFWYRQDPGLGLRLIYFSYDVKMKEKGDIPEGYSVSREKKERFSLILESASTNQTSMYLCASSLGLAGVLSYEQYFGPGTRLTVT.

J is TRBJ2-2 and V is TRBV9; 7 nucleotides line up with TRBD1. J was trimmed by 5 bases and V by 0 bases; bases with no gene match: 7. The CDR3 has 16 residues. Germline CDR1 is SGDLS and CDR2 is YYNGEE. As DNA, the CDR3 is TGTGCCAGCAGCGTAGGACAGGGCCTGGGGACCGGGGAGCTGTTTTTT. Protein product: CASSVGQGLGTGELFF.

The rearrangement uses TRBV9 and TRBJ2-7; D is possibly TRBD2 (5 bases). The CDR3 contains 13 residues. The V gene lost 2 bases and the J gene lost 5 bases, with 11 bases spanning the gap. Looked up from germline, CDR1 is SGDLS and CDR2 is YYNGEE. CDR3 residues: CASSVGSGNEQYF. The CDR3 nucleotides read TGTGCCAGCAGCGTCGGGTCGGGGAACGAGCAGTACTTC. The full variable domain, rest sourced from reference TRBV9 and TRBJ2-7, is DSGVTQTPKHLITATGQRVTLRCSPRSGDLSVYWYQQSLDQGLQFLIQYYNGEERAKGNILERFSAQQFPDLHSELNLSSLELGDSALYFCASSVGSGNEQYFGPGTRLTVT.

The V call is TRBV25-1, the J call TRBJ2-7, with D perhaps TRBD1 (5 bases). Germline V lookup: CDR1 MGHDK, CDR2 SYGVNS. This CDR3 region has 12 residues. Trimming took off 0 bases at V and 9 bases at J, with 9 bases between the two ends. This chain's CDR3 is CASSEYKQAQYF. The DNA for the CDR3 is TGTGCCAGCAGTGAATATAAACAGGCGCAGTACTTC.

This clone was observed a few times. The chain uses TRBV4-1 and TRBJ2-7; 9 nucleotides line up with TRBD1. The CDR3 loop spans 14 amino acids. V shed 5 bases and J 3 bases; nucleotides not matched to a gene: 5. Germline loops: CDR1 MGHRA, CDR2 YSYEKL. DNA of the CDR3: TGCGCCAGCAGCGAGGGACAGGGTGGCTACGAGCAGTACTTC. It encodes CASSEGQGGYEQYF.

The rearrangement links TRBV7-2 to TRBJ1-5; 7 bases map to TRBD1. This CDR3 is built from 14 residues. Germline V gives CDR1 SGHTA, CDR2 FQGNSA. Trimming removed 3 bases from V and 3 bases from J; junction bases left unmatched: 2. CDR3 in amino acids: CASSFGTVNQPQHF. In nucleotides, the CDR3 is TGTGCCAGCAGCTTTGGGACAGTCAATCAGCCCCAGCATTTT.

The chain links TRBV28 to TRBJ1-1; unclear D gene. CDR1 is MDHEN, CDR2 SYDVKM, per germline. This CDR3 region has 13 residues. Trimming took off 3 bases at V and 1 base at J, with 6 bases between the two ends. CDR3 nucleotide sequence: TGTGCCAGCAGTTTCGGTGGGAACACTGAAGCTTTCTTT. Protein sequence: CASSFGGNTEAFF. Complete variable domain (other parts from reference TRBV28 and TRBJ1-1): DVKVTQSSRYLVKRTGEKVFLECVQDMDHENMFWYRQDPGLGLRLIYFSYDVKMKEKGDIPEGYSVSREKKERFSLILESASTNQTSMYLCASSFGGNTEAFFGQGTRLTVV.

The chain carries TRBV19 and TRBJ1-3; D is undetermined. The CDR3 extends over 16 amino acids. Trimming left V 3 bases short and J 2 bases short, with 14 bases between. Germline CDR1 reads LNHDA; CDR2 reads SQIVND (reference sequence). CDR3: CASSIWQDDTGNTIYF. CDR3 nucleotides: TGTGCCAGTAGTATCTGGCAAGACGACACTGGAAACACCATATATTTT. Filled out from reference TRBV19 and TRBJ1-3, the complete variable domain reads DGGITQSPKYLFRKEGQNVTLSCEQNLNHDAMYWYRQDPGQGLRLIYYSQIVNDFQKGDIAEGYSVSREKKESFPLTVTSAQKNPTAFYLCASSIWQDDTGNTIYFGEGSWLTVV.

This chain connects TRBV5-4 to TRBJ1-4; D unresolved. CDR3 length equals 15 residues. The germline CDR1 and CDR2 sequences are SGHNT and YYREEE (reference sequence). Deletions cut 1 base from V and 6 bases from J, with 13 bases between. Written as DNA, the CDR3 is TGTGCCAGCAGCTTGAGCGCAACGCCAGATGAAAAACTGTTTTTT. It specifies CASSLSATPDEKLFF.

The chain is built from TRBV6-5 and TRBJ1-2; D gene ambiguous. This CDR3 has 14 residues. Germline loops: CDR1 MNHEY, CDR2 SVGAGI. V was trimmed by 6 bases and J by 8 bases, leaving 19 bases between them. Here the CDR3 reads CASRTGEGSRGYTF. CDR3 coding DNA: TGTGCCAGCAGAACCGGGGAAGGGTCTAGAGGCTACACCTTC.

J is TRBJ1-2 and V is TRBV11-2, with TRBD1 as a possible D gene (5 bases). The CDR3 contains 15 residues. The germline V gene has CDR1 SGHAT and CDR2 FQNNGV. Trimming cost V 7 bases and J 5 bases, with 20 bases left between them. This chain's CDR3 is CASKSGGTKTYGYTF. In DNA, the CDR3 is TGTGCCAGCAAGTCGGGGGGGACCAAAACTTATGGCTACACCTTC.

This clone was picked up a small number of times. V usage is TRBV30 and J usage is TRBJ2-7; 8 bases fit TRBD1. J gave up 9 bases and V 2 bases, and 9 bases lay outside the gene matches. The CDR3 covers 13 residues. CDR1 and CDR2 (germline): GTSNPN, SVGIG (reference sequence). CDR3 nucleotide sequence: TGTGCCTGGAGTTCGACAGGGGTAAAAGGGCAGTACTTC. Protein product: CAWSSTGVKGQYF.

The chain joins TRBV5-1 to TRBJ2-3; D might be TRBD2 (5 bases). The CDR3 covers 12 residues. The germline V and J ends were trimmed by 3 bases and 3 bases, with 5 bases remaining between them. Germline values: CDR1 SGHRS, CDR2 YFSETQ. CDR3 DNA: TGCGCCAGCAGCTCGGGAACAGATACGCAGTATTTT. Protein product: CASSSGTDTQYF.

This chain uses TRBV6-1 with TRBJ1-1; D might be TRBD1 (6 bases). The ends were cut back, 2 bases at V and 9 bases at J, with 13 bases in the middle. The CDR3 contains 13 residues. Germline V gene lookup returns CDR1 MNHNS and CDR2 SASEGT. Written as DNA, the CDR3 is TGTGCCAGCAGTGAAAAGGGGGGGCAAAAAGCTTTCTTT. Protein product: CASSEKGGQKAFF.

On this clone: The same CDR3 also results from other DNA sequences found in this sample. The rearrangement joins TRBV13 to TRBJ1-1; 8 positions match TRBD1. CDR1 is PRHDT, CDR2 FYEKMQ, per germline (reference sequence). J was trimmed by 7 bases and V by 0 bases; bases with no gene match: 16. This CDR3 has 18 residues. The CDR3 coding sequence is TGTGCCAGCAGCTTAGGAGGTCTCTGGGGCAGGGGGCGGAATGAAGCTTTCTTT. As protein: CASSLGGLWGRGRNEAFF. Variable domain in full (rest from reference TRBV13 and TRBJ1-1): AAGVIQSPRHLIKEKRETATLKCYPIPRHDTVYWYQQGPGQDPQFLISFYEKMQSDKGSIPDRFSAQQFSDYHSELNMSSLELGDSALYFCASSLGGLWGRGRNEAFFGQGTRLTVV.

In its sample, this clone was seen once. The chain combines TRBV9 with TRBJ2-7; D not certain. The V gene's germline CDR1 is SGDLS and CDR2 YYNGEE. Trimming removed 3 bases at V and 2 bases at J, with 15 bases between. This CDR3 region has 15 residues. CDR3 loop: CASSASGVSAYEQYF. In DNA form, the CDR3 reads TGTGCCAGCAGCGCTAGTGGAGTCTCTGCCTACGAGCAGTACTTC. Looking up the rest from reference TRBV9 and TRBJ2-7 gives the full variable domain: DSGVTQTPKHLITATGQRVTLRCSPRSGDLSVYWYQQSLDQGLQFLIQYYNGEERAKGNILERFSAQQFPDLHSELNLSSLELGDSALYFCASSASGVSAYEQYFGPGTRLTVT.

This clone has a handful of counts. The rearrangement joins TRBV6-6 to TRBJ2-5; D is perhaps TRBD1 (6 bases). The V end lost 6 bases, the J end lost 5 bases, and 13 bases lay between the germline ends. Germline V gene data show CDR1 as MNHNY and CDR2 as SVGAGI (reference sequence). There are 13 residues in the CDR3. CDR3 residues: CASSNTGIETQYF. CDR3 DNA: TGTGCCAGCAGCAATACAGGGATCGAGACCCAGTACTTC.

The table lists this clone with a few counts. The rearrangement links TRBV5-1 to TRBJ2-2, with 12 nucleotides matching TRBD2. CDR1 and CDR2 (germline): SGHRS, YFSETQ. The CDR3 has 15 residues. The V segment lost 4 bases and the J segment 5 bases; nucleotides outside the gene matches: 3. The CDR3 loop is CASSVTSGGTGELFF. CDR3 nucleotides: TGCGCCAGCAGCGTAACTAGCGGGGGGACCGGGGAGCTGTTTTTT.

The chain employs TRBV2 and TRBJ1-1, with TRBD1 matching 7 bases. In germline, CDR1 is SNHLY, CDR2 FYNNEI. The CDR3 covers 11 residues. J was trimmed by 9 bases and V by 6 bases; bases with no gene match: 4. The CDR3 nucleotides read TGTGCCAGCAGCCGGGACAGCCAAGCTTTCTTT. Its protein product is CASSRDSQAFF.